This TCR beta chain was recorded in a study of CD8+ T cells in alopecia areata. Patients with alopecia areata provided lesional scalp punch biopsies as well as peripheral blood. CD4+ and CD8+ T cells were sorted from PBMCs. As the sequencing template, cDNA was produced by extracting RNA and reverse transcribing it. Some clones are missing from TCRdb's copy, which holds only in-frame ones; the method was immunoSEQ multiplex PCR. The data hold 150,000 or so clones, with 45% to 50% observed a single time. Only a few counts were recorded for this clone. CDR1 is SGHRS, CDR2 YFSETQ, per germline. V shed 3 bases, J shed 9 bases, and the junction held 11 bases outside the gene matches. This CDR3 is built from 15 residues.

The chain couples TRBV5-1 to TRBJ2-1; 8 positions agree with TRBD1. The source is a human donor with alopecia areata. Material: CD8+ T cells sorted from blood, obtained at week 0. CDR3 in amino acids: CASSSDRAIVREQFF. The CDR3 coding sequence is TGCGCCAGCAGCTCGGACAGGGCAATAGTCCGTGAGCAGTTCTTC.